Following are 14 T cell receptor beta chains from one sample sequenced in a study of blood T cell repertoires in COVID-19. Measured with immunoSEQ multiplex PCR; TCRdb has only the in-frame clones, and not every one. The sample includes approximately 77,000 clones, roughly 76% of them seen just once. Sequencing was performed on peripheral blood. The receptors derive from a man in his 70s with active or convalescent COVID-19.

With respect to this clone: Other DNA sequences within the sample encode an identical CDR3. CDR3 sequence: CASSQEGLLHTDTQYF. CDR3 sequence (DNA): TGCGCCAGCAGCCAAGAGGGACTGCTCCACACAGATACGCAGTATTTT. V usage is TRBV4-1 and J usage is TRBJ2-3; a weak D match, TRBD2 (6 bases). Germline-derived CDR1 and CDR2 are MGHRA and YSYEKL. V lost 0 bases and J lost 2, with 12 bases in between. The CDR3 contains 16 residues.

The rearrangement joins TRBV11-3 to TRBJ2-7; TRBD2 matches at 12 bases. The CDR3 is 16 amino acids. V gave up 5 bases and J gave up 2 bases; unmatched junction bases: 7. CDR1 and CDR2 (germline): SGHNT, YENEEA. CDR3 in DNA: TGTGCCAGCAGCACGTTTGGACTAGCGGGGACCTACGAGCAGTACTTC. The encoded protein is CASSTFGLAGTYEQYF.

V usage is TRBV6-6 and J usage is TRBJ2-1; 8 positions match TRBD1. V was pared by 8 bases and J by 2 bases, with 5 bases of the junction left unmatched. This CDR3 spans 14 amino acids. Germline CDR1 is MNHNY and CDR2 is SVGAGI (reference sequence). This CDR3 is CASGRQGPYNEQFF. The CDR3 region has the DNA TGTGCCAGCGGACGACAGGGGCCCTACAATGAGCAGTTCTTC.

This clone was counted between two and nine times. The chain recombines TRBV28 with TRBJ1-3; no clear D gene. V lost 4 bases and J lost 0, with 10 bases in between. The V gene's germline CDR1 is MDHEN and CDR2 SYDVKM. The CDR3 consists of 15 residues. The CDR3 DNA sequence: TGTGCCAGCAGTTCGGTTCAAGACTCTGGAAACACCATATATTTT. This sequence encodes CASSSVQDSGNTIYF.

The genes are TRBV24-1 and TRBJ1-5; D unclear. This CDR3 is built from 15 residues. V was shortened by 3 bases and J by 1 base, with 9 bases between the two germline ends. Per the germline V gene, CDR1 is KGHDR and CDR2 is SFDVKD. For the CDR3, the DNA is TGTGCCACCAGTGATCGGAGCGAGAGCAATCAGCCCCAGCATTTT. It codes for CATSDRSESNQPQHF.

This sequence joins TRBV7-9 and TRBJ1-3, with D hard to call. V lost 2 bases, J lost 0 bases, and 5 bases lay in between. The CDR3 loop spans 14 amino acids. Germline CDR1 and CDR2: SEHNR and FQNEAQ (reference sequence). The CDR3 sequence: CASSLFSSGNTIYF. In nucleotides, the CDR3 is TGTGCCAGCAGCTTATTCTCCTCTGGAAACACCATATATTTT.

The genes are TRBV28 and TRBJ2-1; tentatively, D is TRBD2 (6 bases). Germline V CDR1 and CDR2: MDHEN, SYDVKM. This CDR3 has 15 amino acids. The V gene lost 9 bases and the J gene lost 6 bases, with 21 bases spanning the gap. Here the CDR3 DNA reads TGTGCCAGTATTCCCGGGGAAGGAGGGTTCAATGAGCAGTTCTTC. Protein sequence: CASIPGEGGFNEQFF.

CDR3 protein: CARAAHTQYF. As DNA, the CDR3 is TGTGCCAGGGCTGCACATACGCAGTATTTT. J is TRBJ2-3 and V is TRBV21-1; TRBD1, as called in the table, went unchecked against the DNA. TRBV21-1 is a listed pseudogene. There are 10 residues in the CDR3.

In nucleotides, the CDR3 is TGTGCCAGCAAGAGGACATACCTAAGCTACAATGAGCAGTTCTTC. Translation: CASKRTYLSYNEQFF. The chain links TRBV2 to TRBJ2-1; D possibly corresponds to TRBD1 (5 bases). Germline V gene lookup returns CDR1 SNHLY and CDR2 FYNNEI. Trimming removed 7 bases from V and 3 bases from J, with 16 bases in between. The CDR3 spans 15 residues.

Comment on this clone: Other DNA sequences within the sample encode an identical CDR3. The V gene is TRBV28, the J gene TRBJ2-2; perhaps TRBD2 as D (5 bases). V was pared by 8 bases and J by 2 bases, with 12 bases between. This CDR3 region has 14 residues. Germline lookup yields CDR1 MDHEN and CDR2 SYDVKM. CDR3 coding DNA: TGTGCCAGCTACTCCGGGGTTAACACCGGGGAGCTGTTTTTT. Its translation is CASYSGVNTGELFF.

The chain has TRBV5-1 and TRBJ2-5; D possibly corresponds to TRBD2 (6 bases). CDR1 SGHRS and CDR2 YFSETQ come from the germline V gene. CDR3 size: 12 residues. Trimming shortened V by 4 bases and J by 5 bases, and 9 bases separated the two germline ends. The CDR3 nucleotides read TGCGCCAGCAGCCCTAGCGCCGAGACCCAGTACTTC. It codes for CASSPSAETQYF.

The rearrangement links TRBV24-1 to TRBJ1-2; D may be TRBD1 (6 bases). Per germline, CDR1 KGHDR and CDR2 SFDVKD. The CDR3 sequence is 14 residues long. Trimming took off 7 bases at V and 7 bases at J, with 18 bases between the two ends. The CDR3 is CATRGDKGDGGYTF. The DNA for the CDR3 is TGTGCCACCAGGGGGGACAAGGGAGATGGTGGCTACACCTTC.

V gene TRBV5-1 combines with J gene TRBJ1-1; weak D call: TRBD1 (5 bases). This CDR3 has 14 residues. From germline, CDR1 is SGHRS and CDR2 YFSETQ. Trimming left V 7 bases short and J 1 base short, with 14 bases between. The CDR3 loop reads CASGQGLGNTEAFF. The CDR3, as DNA: TGCGCCAGCGGTCAGGGATTGGGGAACACTGAAGCTTTCTTT.

V and J are TRBV24-1 and TRBJ1-2; 8 bases align to TRBD1. This CDR3 region has 12 residues. CDR1 and CDR2 (germline): KGHDR, SFDVKD. V gave up 9 bases and J gave up 10 bases; unmatched junction bases: 9. The CDR3 DNA reads TGTGCCACCCTGGACAGGGCGAACGTCTACACCTTC. It yields the protein CATLDRANVYTF.